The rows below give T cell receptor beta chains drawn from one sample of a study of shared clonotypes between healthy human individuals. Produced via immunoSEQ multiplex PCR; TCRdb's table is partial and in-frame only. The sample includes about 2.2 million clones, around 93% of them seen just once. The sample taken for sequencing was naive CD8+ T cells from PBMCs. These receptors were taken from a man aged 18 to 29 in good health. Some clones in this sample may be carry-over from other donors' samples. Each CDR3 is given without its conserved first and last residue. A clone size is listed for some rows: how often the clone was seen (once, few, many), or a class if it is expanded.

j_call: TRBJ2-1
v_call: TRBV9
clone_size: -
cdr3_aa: ASSVEAGVGPNEQF

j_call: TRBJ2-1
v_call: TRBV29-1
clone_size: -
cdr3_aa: SARRSSGSYNEQF

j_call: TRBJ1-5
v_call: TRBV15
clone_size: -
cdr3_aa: ATSRIQGGNQPQH

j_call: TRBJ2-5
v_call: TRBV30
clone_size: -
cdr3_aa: AWSPPLAGGRPQETQY

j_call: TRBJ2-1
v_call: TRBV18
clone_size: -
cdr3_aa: ASSPPGLAGSYNEQF

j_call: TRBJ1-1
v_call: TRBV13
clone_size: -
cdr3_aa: ASSPMTGDMTEAF

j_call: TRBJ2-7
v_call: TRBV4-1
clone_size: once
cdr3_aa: ASSPMAGGVSYEQY

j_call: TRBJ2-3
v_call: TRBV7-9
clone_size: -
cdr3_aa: ASSRRDYSPDTQY

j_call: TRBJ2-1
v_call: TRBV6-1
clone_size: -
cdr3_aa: ASSQDRDNEQF

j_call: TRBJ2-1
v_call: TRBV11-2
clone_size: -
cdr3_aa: ASSLDRSSYNEQF

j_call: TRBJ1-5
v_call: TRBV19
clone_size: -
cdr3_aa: ASSIGGPSNQPQH

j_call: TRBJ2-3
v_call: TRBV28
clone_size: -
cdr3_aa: ASSSRLAGGSTDTQY

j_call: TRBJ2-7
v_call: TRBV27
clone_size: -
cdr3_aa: ASSFEDGYEQY

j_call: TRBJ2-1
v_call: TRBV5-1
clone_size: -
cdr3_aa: ASSWTTGDNEQF

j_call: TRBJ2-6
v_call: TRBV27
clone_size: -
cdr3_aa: ASSFGGGTGANVLT

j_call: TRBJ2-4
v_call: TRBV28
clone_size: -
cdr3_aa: ASSLEGESKNIQY

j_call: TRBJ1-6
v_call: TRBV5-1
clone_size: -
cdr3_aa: ASSLDATPNSPLH